The 4 T cell receptor beta chains below were found in one sample sequenced in a study of CD8 T cells in Susac syndrome. The RNA input was about 0.45 to 1 ug, and it was reverse transcribed with random hexamers. TCRdb re-called the immunoSEQ multiplex PCR reads with MiXCR, one entry per CDR3 protein. Here the sample spans 100,000 to 150,000 distinct CDR3 sequences, 85% to 95% being singletons. Sequencing was carried out using CD8+ T cells from PBMCs. The receptors come from a human donor with Susac syndrome.

This clonotype appeared a single time. The chain uses TRBV10-2 and TRBJ2-3, with 7 bases aligning to TRBD2. CDR3 length: 15 residues. V dropped 6 bases and J dropped 0; count of bases not matched to a gene: 6. Germline V gene sequence: CDR1 WSHSY, CDR2 SAAADI. CDR3 region: CASSRTSPSTDTQYF. The CDR3 nucleotides read TGCGCCAGCAGCCGGACTAGTCCCAGCACAGATACGCAGTATTTT.

In its sample, this clonotype was seen a few times. The junction does not match germline at one end; this may be a read error. The rearrangement links TRBV7-7 to TRBJ2-7; D not certain. This CDR3 spans 15 amino acids. Germline CDR1 and CDR2: SSHAT and FNYEAQ (reference sequence). The CDR3 protein is CASSPGRGPTYEQYF. The CDR3 nucleotides read TGTGCTAGCAGCCCCGGCCGTGGACCAACCTACGAGCAGTACTTC.

This clonotype came up a few times. The chain couples TRBV7-9 to TRBJ2-5; TRBD1 agrees at 9 bases. The CDR3 runs 14 residues. Trimming cost V 4 bases and J 5 bases; bases outside gene matches: 5. In germline, CDR1 is SEHNR, CDR2 FQNEAQ (reference sequence). CDR3 protein: CASSSTGGGETQYF. The CDR3 bases are TGTGCCAGCAGCTCTACAGGGGGCGGGGAGACCCAGTACTTC.

This clonotype was detected once. The rearrangement links TRBV7-8 to TRBJ2-1; a weak D match, TRBD2 (6 bases). The CDR3 spans 15 residues. From germline, CDR1 is SGHVS and CDR2 FQNEAQ. The ends were cut back, 5 bases at V and 7 bases at J, with 18 bases in the middle. CDR3 region: CASSAVGGEINEQFF. In DNA form, the CDR3 reads TGTGCCAGCAGCGCTGTGGGCGGGGAGATTAATGAGCAGTTCTTC.